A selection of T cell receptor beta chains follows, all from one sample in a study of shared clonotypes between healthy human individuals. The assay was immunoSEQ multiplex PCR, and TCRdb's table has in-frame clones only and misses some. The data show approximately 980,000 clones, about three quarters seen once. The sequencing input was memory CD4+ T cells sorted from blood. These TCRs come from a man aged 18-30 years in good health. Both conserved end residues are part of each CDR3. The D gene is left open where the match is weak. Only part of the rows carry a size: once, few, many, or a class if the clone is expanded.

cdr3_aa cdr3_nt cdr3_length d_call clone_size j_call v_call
CASSDPLGAFDTEETQYF TGCGCCAGCAGTGATCCTCTTGGTGCTTTTGACACCGAAGAGACCCAGTACTTC 18 - - TRBJ2-5 TRBV10-1
CASSFGTIRETQYF TGTGCCAGCAGCTTCGGGACGATACGGGAGACCCAGTACTTC 14 - once TRBJ2-5 TRBV5-5
CASSPLGQGAGSPLHF TGTGCCAGCTCACCACTCGGACAGGGGGCTGGATCACCCCTCCACTTT 16 TRBD1 - TRBJ1-6 TRBV18
CASSYPGGEQYF TGTGCCAGCAGTTACCCCGGGGGCGAGCAGTACTTC 12 - - TRBJ2-7 TRBV6-5
CASGQAGANVLTF TGCGCCAGTGGACAGGCTGGGGCCAACGTCCTGACTTTC 13 TRBD1 - TRBJ2-6 TRBV5-1
CASSRGRELDEQYF TGTGCCAGCAGCCGGGGGCGGGAGCTCGACGAGCAGTACTTC 14 - - TRBJ2-7 TRBV6-5
CASSLGSGADTQYF TGTGCCAGCAGCTTAGGGTCGGGGGCCGATACGCAGTATTTT 14 - - TRBJ2-3 TRBV13
CASSVGLGTPLPYEQYF TGTGCCAGCAGCGTAGGTCTCGGGACACCCCTTCCCTACGAGCAGTACTTC 17 - - TRBJ2-7 TRBV9
CASSTQGVKHNEKLFF TGCGCCAGCAGTACCCAAGGGGTAAAGCATAATGAAAAACTGTTTTTT 16 - - TRBJ1-4 TRBV10-2
CAISVGSQETQYF TGTGCCATCAGTGTGGGGAGCCAAGAGACCCAGTACTTC 13 - - TRBJ2-5 TRBV10-3
CASSFRGTGIEKLFF TGTGCCAGCAGCTTTCGAGGGACAGGCATTGAAAAACTGTTTTTT 15 TRBD1 once TRBJ1-4 TRBV13
CAWGRAGQLWGEQYF TGTGCCTGGGGTCGGGCGGGACAGTTGTGGGGCGAGCAGTACTTC 15 - - TRBJ2-7 TRBV30
CASSLVGTGRGNQPQHF TGTGCCAGCAGCTTAGTAGGGACAGGAAGGGGCAATCAGCCCCAGCATTTT 17 TRBD1 - TRBJ1-5 TRBV7-8
CASSRDLASYEQYF TGTGCCAGCAGCCGGGACTTAGCCTCCTACGAGCAGTACTTC 14 - - TRBJ2-7 TRBV7-8
CASWSDNRSGNTIYF TGTGCCAGCTGGTCGGACAACCGCTCTGGAAACACCATATATTTT 15 - many TRBJ1-3 TRBV6-6
CASSTAGQTYNEQFF TGTGCCAGCAGCACTGCGGGACAAACCTACAATGAGCAGTTCTTC 15 - - TRBJ2-1 TRBV5-4
CASSAGTGSLNEQFF TGTGCCAGCAGCGCAGGGACAGGCTCTCTCAATGAGCAGTTCTTC 15 TRBD1 - TRBJ2-1 TRBV9
CATRVGPFQETQYF TGTGCCACCCGGGTAGGGCCCTTCCAAGAGACCCAGTACTTC 14 - - TRBJ2-5 TRBV6-1
CASSSQRGSGDTEAFF TGTGCCAGCTCCTCGCAAAGGGGGTCCGGGGACACTGAAGCTTTCTTT 16 - - TRBJ1-1 TRBV18
CASSLGSDTQYF TGTGCCAGCAGCTTAGGGTCAGATACGCAGTATTTT 12 - - TRBJ2-3 TRBV5-4
CASSKEMNTEAFF TGTGCCAGCAGTAAAGAGATGAACACTGAAGCTTTCTTT 13 - - TRBJ1-1 TRBV6-1
CAWTGHGNTIYF TGTGCCTGGACAGGGCATGGAAACACCATATATTTT 12 - many TRBJ1-3 TRBV30
CAWTRDRVTGANVLTF TGTGCCTGGACTCGGGACAGGGTCACTGGGGCCAACGTCCTGACTTTC 16 TRBD1 - TRBJ2-6 TRBV30
CASRKSGVSNQPQHF TGTGCCAGCAGAAAGTCAGGGGTCAGCAATCAGCCCCAGCATTTT 15 - - TRBJ1-5 TRBV6-5
CASKQGVRDEQFF TGTGCCAGCAAGCAGGGAGTCCGGGATGAGCAGTTCTTC 13 - - TRBJ2-1 TRBV2
CASSPPSVGGYEQYF TGTGCCAGCTCACCACCTAGCGTCGGCGGCTACGAGCAGTACTTC 15 - many TRBJ2-7 TRBV18
CASSLASPGTGVETQYF TGTGCCAGCAGCTTGGCTAGTCCCGGGACAGGGGTCGAGACCCAGTACTTC 17 TRBD1 - TRBJ2-5 TRBV11-2
CASSPRGGGSNQPQHF TGTGCCAGCAGCCCCAGAGGGGGTGGTAGCAATCAGCCCCAGCATTTT 16 - - TRBJ1-5 TRBV7-2
CASSPRGRAEVYEQYF TGTGCCAGCTCACCACGGGGCCGAGCGGAGGTCTACGAGCAGTACTTC 16 - - TRBJ2-7 TRBV18